One and the same sample provided the 13 T cell receptor beta chains below, sequenced in a study of yellow fever vaccine responses in identical twins. MiXCR, applied by TCRdb to the RT-PCR reads, yields one record per CDR3 protein. The sample yields more than 3,000 distinct CDR3 sequences, 75% to 90% seen once. Sample: T cells from blood (PBMCs), unsorted or a sorted subset (not recorded which), taken before or after yellow fever vaccination (not recorded which). These receptors came from a woman aged 18-29 years who received the yellow fever vaccine.

This clonotype was detected only once. V gene TRBV23-1 combines with J gene TRBJ1-6; no reliable D call. TRBV23-1 is treated as an ORF (open reading frame) with a function not yet certain. Trimming left V 8 bases short and J 6 bases short, with 5 bases between. The CDR3 runs 11 residues. The CDR3 DNA sequence: TGCGCCAGCGGACGTAATTCACCCCTCCACTTT. Translated, it gives CASGRNSPLHF.

A single count supports this clonotype. This chain links TRBV6-2 or TRBV6-3 with TRBJ2-7; weak D call: TRBD1 (5 bases). Deletions cut 4 bases from V and 2 bases from J, with 15 bases between. The CDR3 consists of 15 residues. CDR1 and CDR2 (germline): MNHEY, SVGEGT. This CDR3 is CASSWGNRYTYEQYF. The CDR3, as DNA: TGTGCCAGCAGTTGGGGAAACAGGTATACCTACGAGCAGTACTTC.

The rearrangement links TRBV25-1 to TRBJ1-4, with D possibly TRBD1 on 6 matching bases. V shed 4 bases and J shed 7 bases, with 16 bases lying between them. The CDR3 totals 15 residues. Germline V gives CDR1 MGHDK, CDR2 SYGVNS. The CDR3 region has the DNA TGTGCCAGCAGTGGGGGGCGCATCATTAGTGAAAAACTGTTTTTT. Translating it yields CASSGGRIISEKLFF.

V usage is TRBV29-1 and J usage is TRBJ1-5; 10 nucleotides agree with TRBD1. The CDR3 has 13 amino acids. Losses at the gene ends were 6 bases for V and 5 bases for J; bases not matched to a gene: 4. CDR1 and CDR2 from the germline V gene are SQVTM and ANQGSEA. CDR3 sequence (DNA): TGCAGCGTCGGAGGGACAGGGGATCAGCCCCAGCATTTT. It codes for CSVGGTGDQPQHF.

The chain joins TRBV3-1 to TRBJ1-3; the match to TRBD1 covers 7 bases. This CDR3 has 17 residues. The germline V gene encodes CDR1 LGHDT and CDR2 YNNKEL (reference sequence). V lost 3 bases to trimming and J lost 0 bases; unmatched junction nucleotides: 8. In nucleotides, the CDR3 is TGTGCCAGCAGCCACTTCCCGACAGGGCACTCTGGAAACACCATATATTTT. Protein sequence: CASSHFPTGHSGNTIYF.

The chain couples TRBV29-1 to TRBJ2-1; D ambiguous. Germline CDR1 is SQVTM and CDR2 is ANQGSEA. This CDR3 spans 12 amino acids. V was cut by 6 bases and J by 3 bases, with 9 bases left in between. Written as DNA, the CDR3 is TGCAGCGTCGGAGCTCTCTACAATGAGCAGTTCTTC. As protein: CSVGALYNEQFF.

The chain has TRBV29-1 and TRBJ2-5; maybe TRBD1 (5 bases). The length of the CDR3 is 12 residues. Trimming cost V 4 bases and J 0 bases, with 6 bases left between them. Germline assignment: CDR1 SQVTM and CDR2 ANQGSEA. The CDR3 loop is CSVGQNQETQYF. The DNA for the CDR3 is TGCAGCGTTGGACAGAACCAAGAGACCCAGTACTTC.

This chain links TRBV11-3 with TRBJ2-1, with D perhaps assigned TRBD1 or TRBD2 (5 bases each). The V gene lost 7 bases and the J gene lost 1 base, with 14 bases spanning the gap. The CDR3 has 15 amino acids. Germline V gives CDR1 SGHNT, CDR2 YENEEA. CDR3 protein: CASTFGGGSYNEQFF. The CDR3 coding sequence is TGTGCCAGCACCTTTGGTGGGGGTTCCTACAATGAGCAGTTCTTC.

The rearrangement links TRBV6-1 to TRBJ2-2, with unresolved D. The CDR3 totals 12 residues. Trimming pared 5 bases from V and 5 bases from J, leaving 6 bases between. Germline V gives CDR1 MNHNS, CDR2 SASEGT. The CDR3 region has the DNA TGTGCCAGCAGTCCTTTGACCGGGGAGCTGTTTTTT. This translates into CASSPLTGELFF.

The rearrangement links TRBV18 to TRBJ2-1; 8 bases are a match to TRBD1. This CDR3 has 14 residues. Trimming took 3 bases from V and 9 from J; bases not matched to a gene: 7. Germline loops: CDR1 KGHSH, CDR2 LQKENI. CDR3 region: CASSPTGEQAEQFF. The CDR3, as DNA: TGTGCCAGCTCACCGACAGGGGAACAGGCTGAGCAGTTCTTC. The full variable domain, its missing parts supplied by reference TRBV18 and TRBJ2-1, is NAGVMQNPRHLVRRRGQEARLRCSPMKGHSHVYWYRQLPEEGLKFMVYLQKENIIDESGMPKERFSAEFPKEGPSILRIQQVVRGDSAAYFCASSPTGEQAEQFFGPGTRLTVL.

CDR3 DNA: TGCGCCACCACAGGGGAAGATTTTCCCTACGAGCAGTACTTC. Protein sequence: CATTGEDFPYEQYF. The chain uses TRBV5-1 and TRBJ2-7; TRBD1 aligns across 7 bases. Germline-derived CDR1 and CDR2 are SGHRS and YFSETQ. The CDR3 sequence is 14 residues long. Trimming took 9 bases from V and 2 from J; bases not matched to a gene: 11.

The chain joins TRBV10-3 to TRBJ2-2; D ambiguous. Deletions cut 3 bases from V and 4 bases from J, with 9 bases between. CDR1 ENHRY and CDR2 SYGVKD come from the germline V gene. The CDR3 has 14 amino acids. The CDR3 nucleotides read TGTGCCATCAGTGACCGTAGTTCCACCGGGGAGCTGTTTTTT. Protein product: CAISDRSSTGELFF.

This chain connects TRBV12-3 or TRBV12-4 to TRBJ2-3, with D hard to call. V was cut by 3 bases and J by 0 bases, with 16 bases left in between. The CDR3 covers 17 residues. CDR3 residues: CASSFVGIRPSTDTQYF. Here the CDR3 DNA reads TGTGCCAGCAGTTTTGTCGGCATACGCCCTAGCACAGATACGCAGTATTTT.